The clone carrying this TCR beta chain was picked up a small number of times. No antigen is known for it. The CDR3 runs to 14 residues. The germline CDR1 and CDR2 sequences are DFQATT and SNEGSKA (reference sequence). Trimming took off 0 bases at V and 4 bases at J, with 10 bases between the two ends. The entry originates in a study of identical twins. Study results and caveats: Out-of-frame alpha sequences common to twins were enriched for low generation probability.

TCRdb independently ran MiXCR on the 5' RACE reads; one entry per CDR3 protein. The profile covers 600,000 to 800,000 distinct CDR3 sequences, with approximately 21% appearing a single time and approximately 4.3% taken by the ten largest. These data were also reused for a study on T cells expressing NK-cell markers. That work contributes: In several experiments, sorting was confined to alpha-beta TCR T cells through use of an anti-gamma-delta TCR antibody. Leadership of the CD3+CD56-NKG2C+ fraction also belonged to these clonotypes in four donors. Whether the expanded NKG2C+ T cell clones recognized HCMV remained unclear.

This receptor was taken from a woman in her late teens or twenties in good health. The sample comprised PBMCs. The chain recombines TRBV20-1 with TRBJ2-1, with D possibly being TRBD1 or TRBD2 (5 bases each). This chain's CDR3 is CSARDRGEYNEQFF. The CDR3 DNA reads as TGCAGTGCTAGAGATAGGGGAGAATACAATGAGCAGTTCTTC.